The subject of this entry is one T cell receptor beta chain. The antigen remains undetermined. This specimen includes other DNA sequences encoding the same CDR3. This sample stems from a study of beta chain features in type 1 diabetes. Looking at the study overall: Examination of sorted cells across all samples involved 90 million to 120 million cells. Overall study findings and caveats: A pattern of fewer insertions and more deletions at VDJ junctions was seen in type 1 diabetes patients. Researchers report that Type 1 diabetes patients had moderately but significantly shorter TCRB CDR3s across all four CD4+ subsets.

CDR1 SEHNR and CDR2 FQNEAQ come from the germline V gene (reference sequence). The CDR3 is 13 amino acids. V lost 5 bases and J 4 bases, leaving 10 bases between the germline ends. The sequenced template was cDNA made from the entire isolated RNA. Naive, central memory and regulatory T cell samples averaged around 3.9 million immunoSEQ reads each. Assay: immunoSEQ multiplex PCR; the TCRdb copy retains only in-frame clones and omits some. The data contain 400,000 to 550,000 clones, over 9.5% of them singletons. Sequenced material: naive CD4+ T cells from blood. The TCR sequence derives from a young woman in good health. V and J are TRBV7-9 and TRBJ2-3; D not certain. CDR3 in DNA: TGTGCCAGCAGCCCCCGAGGCGCAGATACGCAGTATTTT. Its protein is CASSPRGADTQYF.